The T cell receptor (beta chain) described here comes from a study of cytomegalovirus exposure and HLA in healthy donors. The study's findings and limits: At a 0.05 false discovery rate, a later analysis found 16,951 TCR beta sequences to be associated with HLA alleles. Donors belonging to an Asian-associated ancestry cluster reportedly showed fewer N-insertions in productive TCRs than the roughly 700-donor mean, according to what a later analysis found.

Of note for this clone: What it recognizes is unknown.

This CDR3 contains 12 residues. Germline-derived CDR1 and CDR2 are SEHNR and FQNEAQ (reference sequence). V gave up 5 bases and J gave up 4 bases, with 6 bases separating them. Primers: 60 Vbeta forward and 13 Jbeta reverse. Original methodology: In a later analysis, around 10 million of approximately 80 million unique beta chains occurred in at least two donors. TCRdb's copy holds only in-frame clones and misses some; the assay was immunoSEQ multiplex PCR. The V and J calls and clone size are taken from that table; D and trimming were inferred from the DNA. The sample features over 35,000 clones, with about 1.7% in its top ten.

The material sequenced was PBMCs. This sequence was found in a woman in her twenties or thirties in good health and CMV-seronegative. V is TRBV7-9 and J is TRBJ1-3; no reliable D call. CDR3 loop: CASSPGGNTIYF. DNA of the CDR3: TGTGCCAGCAGCCCGGGGGGAAACACCATATATTTT. The full variable domain, rest sourced from reference TRBV7-9 and TRBJ1-3, is DTGVSQNPRHKITKRGQNVTFRCDPISEHNRLYWYRQTLGQGPEFLTYFQNEAQLEKSRLLSDRFSAERPKGSFSTLEIQRTEQGDSAMYLCASSPGGNTIYFGEGSWLTVV.